Presented here are 10 T cell receptor beta chains from one specimen sequenced in a study of T cell responses to AZD1222 COVID-19 vaccine. Sequencing was performed with immunoSEQ multiplex PCR; in TCRdb, only in-frame clones are kept and a portion is missing. The sample has 120,000 to 150,000 clones, approximately 89% seen once. Material: peripheral blood, obtained on day 0 of AZD1222 vaccination. These receptors were taken from an adult in good health.

The V gene is TRBV7-3, the J gene TRBJ2-2, with 8 bases aligning to TRBD1. This CDR3 contains 18 residues. V shed 4 bases, J shed 4 bases, and the junction held 14 bases outside the gene matches. CDR1 and CDR2 from the germline V gene are SGHTA and FQGTGA. The CDR3 DNA sequence: TGTGCCAGCAGCTCCCCCCCCGGACAGGGAAGAAGCACCGGGGAGCTGTTTTTT. Amino acid sequence: CASSSPPGQGRSTGELFF.

The chain recombines TRBV21-1 with TRBJ1-2. TRBV21-1 counts as a pseudogene. The CDR3 totals 13 residues. For the CDR3, the DNA is TGTGCCAGCCCCCTTCTAGGGCGGGATGGCTACACCTTC. Translating gives CASPLLGRDGYTF.

The table lists this clone with many counts. This CDR3 is CASSIGGNNEQFF. For the CDR3, the DNA is TGTGCCAGTAGTATAGGAGGGAACAATGAGCAGTTCTTC. The chain combines TRBV19 with TRBJ2-1, with a possible D match to TRBD2 (5 bases). Germline V CDR1 and CDR2: LNHDA, SQIVND (reference sequence). This CDR3 has 13 residues. V was trimmed by 1 base and J by 5 bases, leaving 6 bases between them.

This chain connects TRBV28 to TRBJ1-5; D remains ambiguous. V shed 7 bases and J shed 7 bases, with 23 bases lying between them. In germline, CDR1 is MDHEN, CDR2 SYDVKM. CDR3 length equals 16 residues. The chain's CDR3 is CASNTPGGQAGQPQHF. In DNA, the CDR3 is TGTGCCAGCAACACGCCCGGCGGCCAGGCCGGGCAGCCCCAGCATTTT.

V usage is TRBV28 and J usage is TRBJ2-7; no clear D gene. Trimming removed 6 bases at V and 6 bases at J, with 18 bases between. This CDR3 is built from 14 residues. Germline V gene sequence: CDR1 MDHEN, CDR2 SYDVKM. CDR3 sequence reads: CASSPALSDREQYF. CDR3 in DNA: TGTGCCAGCAGCCCAGCCTTGAGTGATCGCGAGCAGTACTTC.

The chain carries TRBV9 and TRBJ1-1, with D possibly matching TRBD1 (6 bases). This CDR3 spans 16 amino acids. Germline V gene sequence: CDR1 SGDLS, CDR2 YYNGEE. V was pared by 1 base and J by 5 bases, with 18 bases between. CDR3 sequence reads: CASSVFHTGAKTEAFF. The CDR3 nucleotides are TGTGCCAGCAGCGTATTCCATACGGGGGCAAAAACTGAAGCTTTCTTT.

This sequence joins TRBV5-5 and TRBJ1-1; D may be TRBD1 (5 bases). The V gene lost 1 base and the J gene lost 3 bases, with 7 bases spanning the gap. The CDR3 has 13 residues. The germline V gene encodes CDR1 SGHKS and CDR2 YYEKEE (reference sequence). The CDR3 sequence: CASSLSRDTEAFF. The CDR3 region has the DNA TGTGCCAGCAGCTTGAGCAGGGACACTGAAGCTTTCTTT.

This chain links TRBV4-2 with TRBJ2-2; 13 bases match TRBD2. CDR1 and CDR2 from the germline V gene are LGHNA and YNFKEQ. This CDR3 region has 14 residues. CDR3 residues: CGTSGRASTGELFF. CDR3 DNA: TGTGGCACTAGCGGGAGGGCGAGTACCGGGGAGCTGTTTTTT.

A single count supports this clone. The rearrangement links TRBV12-3 or TRBV12-4 to TRBJ2-2; TRBD2 agrees at 8 bases. After removal of 6 bases from V and 3 bases from J, the junction contained 0 bases not matched to a gene. The CDR3 contains 13 residues. CDR3 residues: CASRLADTGELFF. The CDR3 DNA sequence: TGTGCCAGCAGACTAGCGGACACCGGGGAGCTGTTTTTT.

V usage is TRBV19 and J usage is TRBJ1-2; D remains unclear. Trimming pared 3 bases from V and 3 bases from J, leaving 8 bases between. CDR3 length: 13 amino acids. From germline, CDR1 is LNHDA and CDR2 SQIVND (reference sequence). The CDR3 DNA follows: TGTGCCAGTAGTATTGGGTCCGACTATGGCTACACCTTC. This gives the protein CASSIGSDYGYTF.